The 9 T cell receptor beta chains below come from one sample, sequenced in a study of T-cell reconstitution after alpha-beta-depleted transplantation in children. Molecular barcoding with unique molecular identifiers was used for the TCRbeta library. Each CDR3 protein is one row after TCRdb ran MiXCR on the PCR reads. The sample records hundreds of thousands of distinct CDR3 sequences, around 14% being singletons. Specimen: PBMCs, collected before TCRalphabeta/CD19-depleted stem cell transplant. The receptor source for this set is a girl aged 2-10 years with congenital amegakaryocytic thrombocytopenia, due to receive a stem cell transplant.

The table lists this clonotype with a few counts. This chain connects TRBV15 to TRBJ1-5, with D hard to call. This CDR3 spans 14 amino acids. V shed 3 bases and J shed 6 bases, with 12 bases lying between them. Per germline, CDR1 LNHNV and CDR2 YYDKDF (reference sequence). CDR3 loop: CATSSPTYGQPQHF. The CDR3 coding sequence is TGTGCCACCAGCAGTCCGACATACGGTCAGCCCCAGCATTTT.

This clonotype was counted only a few times. The chain carries TRBV20-1 and TRBJ2-7; 8 bases match TRBD1. This CDR3 region has 11 residues. Germline loops: CDR1 DFQATT, CDR2 SNEGSKA (reference sequence). The ends lost 6 bases at V and 4 bases at J; junction bases unmatched: 2. The CDR3 coding sequence is TGCAGTGCGGGACAGGTGTACGAGCAGTACTTC. Its translation is CSAGQVYEQYF.

This clonotype was counted a few times. The chain couples TRBV6-6 to TRBJ2-7; perhaps TRBD2 as D (6 bases). This CDR3 is 12 amino acids long. The germline V gene has CDR1 MNHNY and CDR2 SVGAGI (reference sequence). Trimming cost V 3 bases and J 6 bases, with 9 bases left between them. CDR3 sequence (DNA): TGTGCCAGCAGTTATTCGGGGGTCGAGCAGTACTTC. This sequence encodes CASSYSGVEQYF.

The rearrangement joins TRBV19 to TRBJ1-2; D gene uncertain. V lost 3 bases to trimming and J lost 5 bases, with 13 bases between them. There are 14 residues in the CDR3. Germline V gene data show CDR1 as LNHDA and CDR2 as SQIVND (reference sequence). The CDR3 reads CASSIGQELYGYTF. Here the CDR3 DNA reads TGTGCCAGTAGTATCGGGCAGGAATTATATGGCTACACCTTC.

This clonotype occurred many times. The gene calls are TRBV5-1 and TRBJ2-7; the D is unclear. The V and J ends lost 1 base and 6 bases respectively, with 11 bases between them. There are 13 residues in the CDR3. Germline lookup yields CDR1 SGHRS and CDR2 YFSETQ. CDR3 amino acids: CASSLTWLSEQYF. CDR3 sequence (DNA): TGCGCCAGCAGCTTGACATGGCTTTCCGAGCAGTACTTC.

The chain carries TRBV12-3 or TRBV12-4 and TRBJ2-6; a weak D match, TRBD1 (5 bases). The CDR3 sequence is 18 residues long. V shed 4 bases and J shed 0 bases, with 16 bases lying between them. The CDR3 spells CASSWLVGLVSGANVLTF. In nucleotides, the CDR3 is TGTGCCAGCAGTTGGTTAGTGGGGCTAGTCTCTGGGGCCAACGTCCTGACTTTC.

There are a few counts of this clonotype. The genes are TRBV20-1 and TRBJ1-2; the D gene is possibly TRBD1 (5 bases). The germline V gene encodes CDR1 DFQATT and CDR2 SNEGSKA (reference sequence). The CDR3 extends over 12 amino acids. Trimming cost V 6 bases and J 6 bases, with 14 bases left between them. The chain's CDR3 is CSARGTLDGYTF. The CDR3 DNA follows: TGCAGTGCCCGAGGGACTTTAGATGGCTACACCTTC.

Many counts were recorded for this clonotype. The genes are TRBV6-1 and TRBJ2-5; perhaps TRBD1 as D (6 bases). The germline CDR1 and CDR2 sequences are MNHNS and SASEGT. Trimming took 7 bases from V and 5 from J, leaving 17 bases between them. This CDR3 region has 14 residues. This CDR3 reads CASMKTGLVETQYF. In DNA form, the CDR3 reads TGTGCCAGCATGAAGACAGGTTTAGTGGAGACCCAGTACTTC.

This clonotype appeared many times. The chain uses TRBV12-3 or TRBV12-4 and TRBJ2-1; no firm D call. CDR3 size: 13 residues. Trimming left V 7 bases short and J 8 bases short, with 15 bases between. The CDR3 coding sequence is TGTGCCAGCATCCCCTTCAGCAGCCATGAGCAGTTCTTC. It encodes CASIPFSSHEQFF.